This TCR beta chain was sequenced in a study of shared clonotypes between healthy human individuals. Notes on the study in general: The four-donor shared clonotypes exceeded non-shared clonotypes in generation probability, with non-shared ones scoring lower. Enrolling few donors narrowed the genetic and exposure-history diversity that was represented.

TCRdb keeps only in-frame clones here, not all; method: immunoSEQ multiplex PCR. The sample lists roughly 1,100,000 clones, 70% to 80% seen once, with approximately 1.5% in the top ten. Concerning this clone itself: Its specificity is unknown.

CDR3 length equals 15 residues. In germline, CDR1 is SEHNR, CDR2 FQNEAQ (reference sequence). V lost 2 bases and J lost 4, with 11 bases in between. The sequence derives from a man between 18 and 29 years old in good health. Sequencing was done on a sample of memory CD4+ T cells sorted from blood. Subset given: CD45RA-negative fraction. The chain recombines TRBV7-9 with TRBJ2-2, with TRBD2 as a possible D gene (6 bases). The CDR3 region has the DNA TGTGCCAGCAGCTTAACGACGGGACTCACCGGGGAGCTGTTTTTT. This codes for CASSLTTGLTGELFF.